This passage covers 12 T cell receptor beta chains from one sample sequenced in a study of neurological immune-mediated disorders. MiXCR, applied by TCRdb to the 5' RACE reads, yields one record per CDR3 protein. Of over 45,000 distinct CDR3 sequences listed, roughly a quarter are singletons. The specimen sequenced was PBMCs. These receptors were obtained from a woman aged 65 to 85 in good health.

Many counts were recorded for this clonotype. The CDR3 loop is CASSLKRHEQYF. The CDR3 DNA is TGTGCCAGCAGTTTGAAACGGCACGAGCAGTACTTC. This chain uses TRBV27 with TRBJ2-7; D not resolved. Germline CDR1 reads MNHEY; CDR2 reads SMNVEV (reference sequence). Trimming removed 3 bases at V and 5 bases at J, with 8 bases between. This CDR3 comprises 12 residues.

Ten or more counts support this clonotype. CDR3 coding DNA: TGCAGCGTGGCCTCATTCAGGGGAGAAGAGACCCAGTACTTC. Its protein product is CSVASFRGEETQYF. This chain connects TRBV29-1 to TRBJ2-5; tentative D call: TRBD1 (6 bases). V shed 6 bases and J shed 3 bases, with 17 bases lying between them. This CDR3 spans 14 amino acids. CDR1 is SQVTM, CDR2 ANQGSEA, per germline.

This clonotype was picked up a small number of times. CDR3 loop: CASSTTELGGAFF. The CDR3 nucleotides read TGTGCCAGCAGTACAACCGAACTAGGGGGAGCTTTCTTT. This chain joins TRBV12-3 or TRBV12-4 and TRBJ1-1; tentatively, D is TRBD1 (6 bases). Trimming stripped 5 bases from V and 10 bases from J, with 17 bases between. The CDR3 spans 13 residues.

This chain uses TRBV7-2 with TRBJ2-2; D uncertain. CDR1 SGHTA and CDR2 FQGNSA come from the germline V gene. The CDR3 length is 13 residues. Trimming took 6 bases from V and 2 from J, leaving 7 bases between them. The CDR3: CASRDLNTGELFF. For the CDR3, the DNA is TGTGCCAGCAGGGATCTAAACACCGGGGAGCTGTTTTTT.

This clonotype was found many times. The rearrangement links TRBV5-1 to TRBJ1-1, with a weak D call TRBD1 (5 bases). Germline V lookup: CDR1 SGHRS, CDR2 YFSETQ. The CDR3 is 15 residues long. V lost 3 bases and J lost 3, with 15 bases in between. Here the CDR3 DNA reads TGCGCCAGCAGCTCCCAGCGGGGGGGAGACACTGAAGCTTTCTTT. Amino acid sequence: CASSSQRGGDTEAFF.

This clonotype was observed many times. J is TRBJ2-6 and V is TRBV7-2; 9 bases align to TRBD1. This CDR3 region has 18 residues. After removal of 4 bases from V and 0 bases from J, the junction contained 7 bases not matched to a gene. Germline-derived CDR1 and CDR2 are SGHTA and FQGNSA. CDR3 loop: CASSSGQGRSSGANVLTF. The CDR3 DNA follows: TGTGCCAGCAGCTCCGGACAGGGGAGGAGCTCTGGGGCCAACGTCCTGACTTTC.

This clonotype was recorded at least ten times. The chain links TRBV11-2 to TRBJ2-2; D not certain. The V end lost 4 bases, the J end lost 0 bases, and 6 bases lay between the germline ends. The CDR3 extends over 14 amino acids. Germline V gene sequence: CDR1 SGHAT, CDR2 FQNNGV. DNA of the CDR3: TGTGCCAGCAGCTCGTCTTCGAACACCGGGGAGCTGTTTTTT. This gives the protein CASSSSSNTGELFF. Filled out from reference TRBV11-2 and TRBJ2-2, the complete variable domain reads EAGVAQSPRYKIIEKRQSVAFWCNPISGHATLYWYQQILGQGPKLLIQFQNNGVVDDSQLPKDRFSAERLKGVDSTLKIQPAKLEDSAVYLCASSSSSNTGELFFGEGSRLTVL.

The chain carries TRBV20-1 and TRBJ2-5; D is ambiguous. CDR3 length: 13 residues. CDR1 is DFQATT, CDR2 SNEGSKA, per germline (reference sequence). V was cut by 0 bases and J by 6 bases, with 11 bases left in between. For the CDR3, the DNA is TGCAGTGCTAGAGACCGGGTGCAAAAGACCCAGTACTTC. This encodes CSARDRVQKTQYF.

This clonotype was observed at least ten times. This sequence joins TRBV6-5 and TRBJ1-1; no definite D call. The germline V and J ends were trimmed by 2 bases and 1 base, with 5 bases remaining between them. CDR1 and CDR2 from the germline V gene are MNHEY and SVGAGI. The CDR3 is 13 amino acids. The CDR3 DNA reads as TGTGCCAGCAGTTACGCAGAGAACACTGAAGCTTTCTTT. As protein: CASSYAENTEAFF.

The sample holds many counts of this clonotype. V usage is TRBV10-1 and J usage is TRBJ2-3; 9 positions agree with TRBD1. The V and J ends lost 4 bases and 4 bases, in that order; junction bases with no gene match: 6. Germline CDR1 reads WNHNN; CDR2 reads SYGVQD (reference sequence). This CDR3 is built from 15 residues. The CDR3 sequence is CASSVGDRVPDTQYF. CDR3 nucleotide sequence: TGCGCCAGCAGTGTGGGGGACAGGGTCCCAGATACGCAGTATTTT.

This clonotype was counted at least ten times. This rearrangement joins TRBV9 to TRBJ2-7; D may be TRBD1 (5 bases). Germline-derived CDR1 and CDR2 are SGDLS and YYNGEE. Deletions cut 0 bases from V and 3 bases from J, with 13 bases between. The CDR3 consists of 15 residues. The CDR3 DNA follows: TGTGCCAGCAGCGTAGCAGGGAACCCCAACTACGAGCAGTACTTC. Amino acid sequence: CASSVAGNPNYEQYF.

This clonotype has a count of ten or more. The chain is built from TRBV15 and TRBJ2-1; D is possibly TRBD2 (5 bases). The CDR3 has 16 amino acids. The ends were cut back, 0 bases at V and 0 bases at J, with 9 bases in the middle. Germline lookup yields CDR1 LNHNV and CDR2 YYDKDF (reference sequence). Written as DNA, the CDR3 is TGTGCCACCAGCAGAGAACTAGAAAGCTCCTACAATGAGCAGTTCTTC. Translation: CATSRELESSYNEQFF.